This TCR beta chain comes out of a study of control samples from healthy donors and cancer patients. Here immunoSEQ multiplex PCR was the method, and the copy in TCRdb shows in-frame clones only, minus some. The data contain some 48,000 clones, over 90% of them singletons. Germline-derived CDR1 and CDR2 are LNHDA and SQIVND (reference sequence). Trimming left V 1 base short and J 5 bases short, with 7 bases between. The CDR3 consists of 13 residues. The sequenced sample consisted of PBMCs. The rearrangement joins TRBV19 to TRBJ2-3; D is possibly TRBD2 (6 bases). The receptor was isolated from a woman aged 50 to 60 with head and neck cancer. The CDR3 nucleotides are TGTGCCAGTAGTATAGGGGAGGAAGATACGCAGTATTTT. Protein: CASSIGEEDTQYF.